A single sample is the source of the 28 T cell receptor beta chains below, sequenced in a study of T cells in Graves' hyperthyroidism and ophthalmopathy. Amplification of TCR beta CDR3 regions was performed using RNA transcripts as template. HTBI primers were used for first-round RT-PCR of the TCR CDR3. One entry per CDR3 protein, called by TCRdb with MiXCR from the multiplex PCR reads. The sample yields 250,000 or so distinct CDR3 sequences, roughly 15% seen once. Sequencing used blood. These receptors all stem from a woman between 50 and 59 years old with Graves' hyperthyroidism that later progressed to Graves' ophthalmopathy.

The chain joins TRBV4-1 to TRBJ2-5, with 12 bases fitting TRBD2. Germline trimming cut 0 bases from V and 2 bases from J; bases unmatched to any gene: 7. This CDR3 contains 18 residues. Germline V lookup: CDR1 MGHRA, CDR2 YSYEKL. The CDR3 is CASSQERASGRDQETQYF. The DNA for the CDR3 is TGCGCCAGCAGCCAAGAGAGGGCTAGCGGGAGGGATCAAGAGACCCAGTACTTC.

In this sample, this clonotype turned up many times. J is TRBJ1-1 and V is TRBV20-1; TRBD1 might be the D (6 bases). The germline V gene encodes CDR1 DFQATT and CDR2 SNEGSKA (reference sequence). V dropped 3 bases and J dropped 1 base, with 12 bases sitting between them. CDR3 length: 14 amino acids. CDR3 protein: CSARSGAGNTEAFF. CDR3 DNA: TGCAGTGCTAGGTCGGGGGCTGGGAACACTGAAGCTTTCTTT.

The chain carries TRBV7-9 and TRBJ2-7; D is unresolved. Germline V gene lookup returns CDR1 SEHNR and CDR2 FQNEAQ (reference sequence). The CDR3 length is 14 residues. The V end was cut by 1 base, the J end by 2 bases, with 9 bases between. DNA of the CDR3: TGTGCCAGCAGCTTAGTCTACGGTACCTACGAGCAGTACTTC. Its translation: CASSLVYGTYEQYF.

The gene calls are TRBV9 and TRBJ2-2; TRBD2 agrees at 10 bases. Germline loops: CDR1 SGDLS, CDR2 YYNGEE. The CDR3 loop spans 17 amino acids. Germline trimming cut 0 bases from V and 4 bases from J; bases unmatched to any gene: 6. The chain's CDR3 is CASSVELAGYGTGELFF. In nucleotides, the CDR3 is TGTGCCAGCAGCGTAGAACTAGCGGGATATGGCACCGGGGAGCTGTTTTTT.

This clonotype was found a few times. V gene TRBV14 combines with J gene TRBJ2-5; D unclear. V lost 3 bases and J 5 bases, leaving 13 bases between the germline ends. The germline gives CDR1 SGHDN, CDR2 FVKESK. The CDR3 is made up of 14 amino acids. CDR3 in DNA: TGTGCCAGCAGCCAGGGCGACGCCAGGGAGACCCAGTACTTC. Translated: CASSQGDARETQYF.

This clonotype was seen repeatedly, ten times or more. J is TRBJ1-1 and V is TRBV6-1; 7 positions match TRBD1. The V and J ends lost 6 bases and 5 bases, in that order; junction bases with no gene match: 9. Per the germline V gene, CDR1 is MNHNS and CDR2 is SASEGT. This CDR3 contains 14 residues. The CDR3 loop reads CASRVRRGRTEAFF. CDR3 nucleotides: TGTGCCAGCAGAGTCAGAAGGGGGCGGACTGAAGCTTTCTTT.

This clonotype was picked up many times. The V call is TRBV3-1, the J call TRBJ1-2, with TRBD1 matching over 7 bases. The junction had 13 bases not matched to a gene; V was cut back by 2 bases and J by 4 bases. Germline lookup yields CDR1 LGHDT and CDR2 YNNKEL (reference sequence). This CDR3 has 17 amino acids. CDR3 bases: TGTGCCAGCAGCCAACTCACCGTGAGGGAGGGGGCCTATGGCTACACCTTC. Amino acids: CASSQLTVREGAYGYTF.

The chain employs TRBV6-1 and TRBJ1-6, with 7 positions matching TRBD1. The V gene's germline CDR1 is MNHNS and CDR2 SASEGT. CDR3 length: 14 residues. The V gene end was trimmed by 4 bases and the J gene end by 5 bases; junction bases not matched to a gene: 2. The CDR3 DNA follows: TGTGCCAGCAGTGCCGGGACAGATAATTCACCCCTCCACTTT. This encodes CASSAGTDNSPLHF.

This clonotype was seen repeatedly, ten times or more. The chain joins TRBV6-4 to TRBJ2-1, with no clear D. Germline V gene data show CDR1 as MRHNA and CDR2 as SNTAGT. The CDR3 spans 13 residues. Deletions cut 5 bases from V and 7 bases from J, with 12 bases between. The CDR3 DNA sequence: TGTGCCAGCAGTTCTACTGGGTTAAATGAGCAGTTCTTC. This gives the protein CASSSTGLNEQFF.

There are many counts of this clonotype. The V and J genes are TRBV2 and TRBJ2-7; perhaps TRBD1 as D (5 bases). CDR1 and CDR2 from the germline V gene are SNHLY and FYNNEI. This CDR3 has 12 amino acids. With 6 bases removed from V and 4 bases from J, the gap between germline ends came to 10 bases. The CDR3 reads CASRNQGYEQYF. DNA for the CDR3: TGTGCCAGCAGGAATCAGGGTTACGAGCAGTACTTC.

This chain links TRBV20-1 with TRBJ1-2, with TRBD1 identical over 9 bases. V lost 5 bases, J lost 1 base, and 8 bases stayed unmatched. This CDR3 spans 15 amino acids. Germline-derived CDR1 and CDR2 are DFQATT and SNEGSKA (reference sequence). The CDR3 DNA is TGCAGTGCTCCTCCGGGACAGGGACTTAACTATGGCTACACCTTC. This translates into CSAPPGQGLNYGYTF.

This clonotype was seen many times. V and J are TRBV29-1 and TRBJ2-7; D gene unclear. The CDR3 sequence is 11 residues long. CDR1 and CDR2 from the germline V gene are SQVTM and ANQGSEA. V was cut by 5 bases and J by 2 bases, with 7 bases left in between. The CDR3 DNA reads TGCAGCGTTAGGGAACCCTACGAGCAGTACTTC. Its translation is CSVREPYEQYF.

With regard to this clonotype: A much larger clone is a single base away; this may be a read error. This chain links TRBV12-3 or TRBV12-4 with TRBJ2-5; 7 bases agree with TRBD1. The CDR3 has 18 residues. V lost 7 bases to trimming and J lost 5 bases; unmatched junction nucleotides: 22. DNA of the CDR3: TGTGCCAGCAAGATAAGTAGACAGGGTCCTTCCCGAGGGGAGACCCAGTACTTC. Amino acids: CASKISRQGPSRGETQYF.

In its sample, this clonotype was seen many times. The chain uses TRBV30 and TRBJ1-5; maybe TRBD1 (6 bases). This CDR3 contains 13 residues. With 1 base removed from V and 7 bases from J, the gap between germline ends came to 11 bases. Germline values: CDR1 GTSNPN, CDR2 SVGIG (reference sequence). The CDR3 sequence: CAWSAGVIQPQHF. The CDR3 coding sequence is TGTGCCTGGAGTGCAGGGGTGATACAGCCCCAGCATTTT. The variable domain in full, with the rest retrieved from reference TRBV30 and TRBJ1-5, is SQTIHQWPATLVQPVGSPLSLECTVEGTSNPNLYWYRQAAGRGLQLLFYSVGIGQISSEVPQNLSASRPQDRQFILSSKKLLLSDSGFYLCAWSAGVIQPQHFGDGTRLSIL.

This clonotype has at least ten counts. The chain has TRBV5-1 and TRBJ1-4, with 7 bases matching TRBD1. This CDR3 comprises 13 residues. Trimming took 3 bases from V and 8 from J; bases not matched to a gene: 4. Germline CDR1 SGHRS, CDR2 YFSETQ. CDR3 DNA sequence: TGCGCCAGCAGCTCGACAGGGAACGAAAAACTGTTTTTT. This encodes CASSSTGNEKLFF.

The chain recombines TRBV7-8 with TRBJ1-6, with a weak D call TRBD1 (6 bases). Trimming stripped 2 bases from V and 10 bases from J, with 12 bases between. Germline V gene sequence: CDR1 SGHVS, CDR2 FQNEAQ. The CDR3 is made up of 14 amino acids. CDR3 loop: CASSLSPGESPLHF. The CDR3 region has the DNA TGTGCCAGCAGCTTATCTCCAGGGGAATCACCCCTCCACTTT.

The rearrangement uses TRBV19 and TRBJ2-1; possibly TRBD1 for D (6 bases). The germline V gene encodes CDR1 LNHDA and CDR2 SQIVND (reference sequence). V lost 5 bases and J 9 bases, leaving 29 bases between the germline ends. This CDR3 is 18 amino acids long. The CDR3 is CASSPLRGTPGGVGEQFF. In nucleotides, the CDR3 is TGTGCCAGTAGTCCTTTGAGGGGGACGCCGGGTGGGGTCGGTGAGCAGTTCTTC.

This chain joins TRBV6-1 and TRBJ1-4, with 9 bases lining up with TRBD1. The CDR3 has 14 residues. V shed 6 bases and J 5 bases; nucleotides not matched to a gene: 4. CDR1 MNHNS and CDR2 SASEGT come from the germline V gene. CDR3 sequence: CASSRQGGNEKLFF. The CDR3 nucleotides read TGTGCCAGCAGCAGACAGGGGGGGAATGAAAAACTGTTTTTT.

The V and J genes are TRBV3-1 and TRBJ1-4; possible D gene TRBD1, 5 bases. V was trimmed by 1 base and J by 7 bases, leaving 16 bases between them. The CDR3 runs 16 residues. Germline CDR1 is LGHDT and CDR2 is YNNKEL (reference sequence). The CDR3 here is CASSQVRGALAEKLFF. CDR3 in DNA: TGTGCCAGCAGCCAAGTGCGCGGGGCTTTGGCTGAAAAACTGTTTTTT.

The chain combines TRBV2 with TRBJ2-1; 8 positions match TRBD2. The CDR3 covers 15 residues. Losses at the gene ends were 6 bases for V and 5 bases for J; bases not matched to a gene: 9. Germline lookup yields CDR1 SNHLY and CDR2 FYNNEI. The CDR3: CASRQASGGHNEQFF. The CDR3 DNA reads TGTGCCAGCAGACAGGCATCGGGAGGGCACAATGAGCAGTTCTTC.

This clonotype came up many times. The rearrangement uses TRBV30 and TRBJ2-1, with 8 bases identical to TRBD2. Trimming took 3 bases from V and 3 from J; bases not matched to a gene: 7. This CDR3 has 15 amino acids. The germline V gene encodes CDR1 GTSNPN and CDR2 SVGIG (reference sequence). This CDR3 reads CAWRGTRLSYNEQFF. The CDR3 nucleotides are TGTGCCTGGAGGGGGACTAGATTAAGCTACAATGAGCAGTTCTTC.

This clonotype was observed many times. CDR3 region: CASSPGTSGMGDEQFF. The DNA for the CDR3 is TGTGCCAGCTCACCCGGGACTAGCGGGATGGGAGATGAGCAGTTCTTC. The gene calls are TRBV18 and TRBJ2-1; TRBD2 agrees at 13 bases. CDR1 and CDR2 from the germline V gene are KGHSH and LQKENI. The length of the CDR3 is 16 residues. With V trimmed by 3 bases and J by 8 bases, 7 bases remained unmatched.

The chain has TRBV27 and TRBJ2-7; D tentatively reads TRBD1 or TRBD2 (5 bases each). This CDR3 has 13 amino acids. Trimming cost V 8 bases and J 9 bases, with 20 bases left between them. The germline V gene has CDR1 MNHEY and CDR2 SMNVEV (reference sequence). The CDR3, as DNA: TGTGCCAGCTCCGGGACCGCCGAGAGTGGGCAGTACTTC. It encodes CASSGTAESGQYF.

At least ten counts were recorded for this clonotype. The chain carries TRBV6-1 and TRBJ2-7, with TRBD1 matching over 7 bases. The germline V gene has CDR1 MNHNS and CDR2 SASEGT. V dropped 6 bases and J dropped 2; count of bases not matched to a gene: 4. The CDR3 is 13 residues long. For the CDR3, the DNA is TGTGCCAGCAGATCGGACAGGACCTACGAGCAGTACTTC. The encoded protein is CASRSDRTYEQYF.

The rearrangement uses TRBV12-3 or TRBV12-4 and TRBJ2-7, with D tentatively TRBD2 (6 bases). The CDR3 loop spans 15 amino acids. The germline V and J ends were trimmed by 3 bases and 4 bases, with 16 bases remaining between them. CDR3 sequence: CASSFRRDALYEQYF. The CDR3 DNA reads TGTGCCAGCAGTTTCCGGCGGGATGCCCTATACGAGCAGTACTTC.

This clonotype was recorded at least ten times. The chain is built from TRBV20-1 and TRBJ2-1; 9 bases line up with TRBD2. The V segment lost 6 bases and the J segment 7 bases; nucleotides outside the gene matches: 7. The CDR3 covers 13 residues. Per the germline V gene, CDR1 is DFQATT and CDR2 is SNEGSKA (reference sequence). The chain's CDR3 is CSAPGTSLNEQFF. CDR3 DNA sequence: TGCAGTGCCCCTGGGACTAGCCTGAATGAGCAGTTCTTC.

This clonotype was observed once. The chain carries TRBV24-1 and TRBJ2-1; D gene unclear. The CDR3 loop spans 17 amino acids. Deletions cut 2 bases from V and 0 bases from J, with 13 bases between. Germline CDR1 KGHDR, CDR2 SFDVKD. The CDR3 loop reads CATSDYGVDYSYNEQFF. DNA for the CDR3: TGTGCCACCAGTGATTACGGCGTGGATTACTCCTACAATGAGCAGTTCTTC.

There are many counts of this clonotype. This sequence joins TRBV28 and TRBJ2-1; possible D gene TRBD1, 6 bases. CDR3 size: 16 residues. Germline-derived CDR1 and CDR2 are MDHEN and SYDVKM. Between the trimmed V and J ends, which lost 5 bases and 1 base, there was a span of 15 bases. In DNA form, the CDR3 reads TGTGCCAGCAGTCTATTACAGGGTGGATCCTACAATGAGCAGTTCTTC. Protein: CASSLLQGGSYNEQFF.